This is a list of T cell receptor beta chains from one sample in a study of T cells in Graves' hyperthyroidism and ophthalmopathy. TCRdb reprocessed the multiplex PCR reads with MiXCR, giving one entry per CDR3 protein. The sample contains almost 600,000 distinct CDR3 sequences, just over 45% of which appear only once. Sequencing was done on a sample of peripheral blood or thyroid tissue (not recorded which). The receptor source for this set is a woman aged 18-29 years with Graves' hyperthyroidism. The CDR3 runs from the conserved cysteine through the conserved F or W. The D gene is left open where the match is weak. The listing skips clone size in some rows; elsewhere it reads once, few, many or a size class.

TRBV11-2	TRBJ1-2	few	TRBD1	CASSSPQGRFNYGYTF	TGTGCCAGCAGCTCACCACAGGGGCGGTTTAACTATGGCTACACCTTC
TRBV25-1	TRBJ1-4	many	-	CASSVRWGLVNEKLFF	TGTGCCAGCAGTGTTCGCTGGGGACTGGTTAATGAAAAACTGTTTTTT
TRBV6-6	TRBJ1-6	many	-	CASTSFNSPLHF	TGTGCCAGCACCTCGTTTAATTCACCCCTCCACTTT
TRBV15	TRBJ1-6	many	-	CATSRGIDINSPLHF	TGTGCCACTAGCAGAGGGATCGATATAAATTCACCCCTCCACTTT
TRBV2	TRBJ1-1	-	-	CASLNTGTTSGTEAFF	TGTGCCAGCCTCAATACCGGGACCACCTCGGGCACAGAAGCTTTCTTT
TRBV10-3	TRBJ2-7	many	-	CAISESMGSYIDEQYF	TGTGCCATCAGTGAGTCGATGGGGTCGTATATCGACGAGCAGTACTTC
TRBV15	TRBJ1-6	once	TRBD1	CATSRGGQGVSPLHF	TGTGCCACCAGCAGAGGCGGACAGGGGGTGTCACCCCTCCACTTT
TRBV19	TRBJ2-7	few	-	CASSIRETYEQYF	TGTGCCAGTAGTATAAGAGAGACCTACGAGCAGTACTTC
TRBV24-1	TRBJ2-2	-	-	CATSDKGSGELFF	TGTGCCACCAGTGACAAGGGGTCCGGGGAGCTGTTTTTT
TRBV12-3/TRBV12-4	TRBJ2-5	many	TRBD1	CASRGGTGQETQYF	TGTGCCAGCAGGGGGGGGACAGGGCAAGAGACCCAGTACTTC
TRBV20-1	TRBJ2-3	-	-	CSAWDSGTDTQYF	TGCAGTGCCTGGGACTCAGGCACAGATACGCAGTATTTT
TRBV7-2	TRBJ2-7	many	TRBD1	CASSLSTGQGAYEQYF	TGTGCCAGCAGCTTGTCCACAGGACAGGGGGCTTACGAGCAGTACTTC
TRBV20-1	TRBJ1-2	-	TRBD1	CSASLGQGDYGYTF	TGCAGTGCTAGCCTCGGACAGGGGGACTATGGCTACACCTTC
TRBV2	TRBJ1-1	many	-	CASIRRGGSTEAFF	TGTGCCAGCATCAGAAGGGGGGGGAGCACTGAAGCTTTCTTT
TRBV10-3	TRBJ1-4	-	TRBD1	CAIREGQGGNEKLFF	TGTGCCATCAGGGAGGGACAGGGCGGTAATGAAAAACTGTTTTTT
TRBV2	TRBJ1-1	many	-	CASSLTLGTDTEAFF	TGTGCCAGCAGCTTGACCCTAGGGACGGATACTGAAGCTTTCTTT
TRBV6-4	TRBJ1-5	many	-	CASNRTRGQPQHF	TGTGCCAGCAATCGCACACGAGGTCAGCCCCAGCATTTT
TRBV7-6	TRBJ2-2	-	TRBD2	CASSPLAGGELFF	TGTGCTAGCAGCCCCTTAGCGGGAGGGGAGCTGTTTTTT
TRBV5-7	TRBJ1-5	-	-	CASSPVSNQPQHF	TGTGCCAGCAGCCCCGTCAGCAATCAGCCCCAGCATTTT
TRBV19	TRBJ2-2	-	TRBD1	CASSSYRGANTGELFF	TGTGCCAGTAGTAGTTACAGGGGAGCGAACACCGGGGAGCTGTTTTTT
TRBV7-9	TRBJ2-3	once	TRBD1	CASSLQGGDYTDTQYF	TGTGCCAGCAGTCTACAGGGGGGAGACTACACAGATACGCAGTATTTT
TRBV10-3	TRBJ1-1	-	-	CAISESDSYMNTEAFF	TGTGCCATCAGTGAGTCGGACTCATACATGAACACTGAAGCTTTCTTT
TRBV20-1	TRBJ1-4	many	-	CSARSPTSVVATNEKLFF	TGCAGTGCTAGAAGTCCGACGTCGGTAGTGGCAACTAATGAAAAACTGTTTTTT
TRBV20-1	TRBJ2-5	many	-	CSARGGLGETQYF	TGCAGTGCTAGGGGGGGGCTTGGGGAGACCCAGTACTTC
TRBV5-1	TRBJ2-2	-	-	CASSLSKNTGELLF	TGCGCCAGCAGCTTATCAAAGAACACCGGGGAGCTGCTTTTT
TRBV5-1	TRBJ2-6	once	-	CASRSIVWSDYTEAF	TGCGCCAGCAGATCAATCGTTTGGTCAGACTACACTGAAGCTTTC
TRBV6-1	TRBJ1-1	many	-	CASSEGVGFTEAFF	TGTGCCAGCAGTGAAGGGGTCGGGTTCACTGAAGCTTTCTTT
TRBV9	TRBJ1-3	many	-	CASSSDNAGNTIYF	TGTGCCAGCAGCTCCGACAATGCCGGAAACACCATATATTTT
TRBV3-2	TRBJ2-7	many	-	CASSPGLAGASEQYF	TGTGCCAGCAGCCCCGGACTAGCGGGAGCTTCCGAGCAGTACTTC
TRBV20-1	TRBJ2-5	many	-	CSARAGSTYQETQYF	TGCAGTGCTAGGGCAGGGTCTACATACCAAGAGACCCAGTACTTC
TRBV3-1	TRBJ2-5	-	TRBD2	CASSHGAGGETQYF	TGTGCCAGCAGCCATGGAGCGGGAGGAGAGACCCAGTACTTC
TRBV2	TRBJ1-3	many	-	CASSGAVSGNTIYF	TGTGCCAGCAGCGGGGCAGTCTCTGGAAACACCATATATTTT
TRBV2	TRBJ2-5	many	-	CASSYQGVAGETQYF	TGTGCCAGCAGCTACCAGGGGGTAGCGGGAGAGACCCAGTACTTC
TRBV5-4	TRBJ2-7	few	-	CASSLERGIYEQYF	TGTGCCAGCAGCTTGGAACGGGGCATCTACGAGCAGTACTTC
TRBV6-5	TRBJ2-2	-	-	CASSYMRNTGELFF	TGTGCCAGCAGTTACATGCGGAACACCGGGGAGCTGTTTTTT
TRBV7-9	TRBJ1-2	many	TRBD1	CASSSSDRDSGYTF	TGTGCCAGCAGCTCCTCGGACAGGGATAGTGGCTACACCTTC
TRBV11-2	TRBJ2-5	-	-	CASSSRLVLGQETQYF	TGTGCCAGCAGCTCCCGACTAGTTTTGGGACAAGAGACCCAGTACTTC
TRBV5-8	TRBJ1-3	many	TRBD1	CASSSGTGLYSGNTIYF	TGTGCCAGCAGCTCCGGGACAGGGCTCTACTCTGGAAACACCATATATTTT
TRBV20-1	TRBJ2-7	many	TRBD2	CSANREGLGYEQYF	TGCAGTGCTAACCGGGAGGGCCTCGGTTACGAGCAGTACTTC
TRBV18	TRBJ1-1	few	TRBD1	CASSVETGQHTEAFF	TGTGCCAGCTCAGTCGAAACGGGACAGCACACTGAAGCTTTCTTT
TRBV5-1	TRBJ2-2	many	-	CASSFGAVRTGELFF	TGCGCCAGCAGCTTTGGGGCGGTGAGGACCGGGGAGCTGTTTTTT